A single sample is the source of the 28 T cell receptor beta chains below, sequenced in a study of blood T cell repertoires in COVID-19. Libraries were prepared by immunoSEQ multiplex PCR; TCRdb keeps only in-frame clonotypes and omits some of them. The sample records over 7,000 clones, approximately 89% being singletons. Sequences were obtained from peripheral blood. The receptors were sampled from a human donor in a cohort sampled during active COVID-19.

Worth noting for this clone: The junction departs from germline at one end; a sequencing error may be responsible. Written as DNA, the CDR3 is TGTGCCAGCAGCCAAGGTTGGCTAGCGAGTACCCTTTGGGATTTT. Its protein is CASSQGWLASTLWDF. J is TRBJ2-3 and V is TRBV3-1 (or the pseudogene TRBV3-2); D is possibly TRBD2 (6 bases). Germline V gives CDR1 LGHDT, CDR2 YNNKEL (reference sequence). This CDR3 comprises 15 residues.

J is TRBJ2-7 and V is TRBV11-2; 10 bases fit TRBD2. Germline CDR1 and CDR2: SGHAT and FQNNGV. The CDR3 consists of 15 residues. The ends lost 6 bases at V and 0 bases at J; junction bases unmatched: 5. CDR3 loop: CASSFGLAVSYEQYF. The CDR3 coding sequence is TGTGCCAGCAGTTTCGGACTAGCGGTCTCCTACGAGCAGTACTTC.

The genes are TRBV5-4 and TRBJ2-7, with D maybe TRBD2 (6 bases). The germline V and J ends were trimmed by 5 bases and 0 bases, with 15 bases remaining between them. This CDR3 is built from 15 residues. The germline CDR1 and CDR2 sequences are SGHNT and YYREEE (reference sequence). The CDR3: CASSLGWGGSYEQYF. Here the CDR3 DNA reads TGTGCCAGCAGTCTGGGGTGGGGAGGCTCCTACGAGCAGTACTTC.

The chain uses TRBV6-1 and TRBJ2-1; 11 bases are a match to TRBD2. The CDR3 is 16 amino acids. Germline CDR1 is MNHNS and CDR2 is SASEGT. V lost 4 bases and J lost 4; bases outside the gene matches: 6. In DNA, the CDR3 is TGTGCCAGCAGTGGGCCCGGGACTAGCGGTTACAATGAGCAGTTCTTC. Translated: CASSGPGTSGYNEQFF.

The chain recombines TRBV20-1 with TRBJ2-7; 8 bases are shared with TRBD2. The V segment lost 3 bases and the J segment 5 bases; nucleotides outside the gene matches: 9. Germline V CDR1 and CDR2: DFQATT, SNEGSKA (reference sequence). The CDR3 contains 14 residues. The DNA of the CDR3 is TGCAGTGCTAGTTCGCCAGCGGGAGTTAACGAGCAGTACTTC. It specifies CSASSPAGVNEQYF.

The sample holds a few counts of this clone. The V gene is TRBV5-8, the J gene TRBJ2-5, with D tentatively TRBD2 (5 bases). CDR3 length: 13 amino acids. Per germline, CDR1 SGHTS and CDR2 YDEGEE. Trimming stripped 4 bases from V and 9 bases from J, with 16 bases between. CDR3 coding DNA: TGTGCCAGCAGCCCAGAATCTTGGAGGCCCCAGTACTTC. This sequence encodes CASSPESWRPQYF. Combining the CDR3 with reference TRBV5-8 and TRBJ2-5 gives the whole variable domain EAGVTQSPTHLIKTRGQQATLRCSPISGHTSVYWYQQALGLGLQFLLWYDEGEERNRGNFPPRFSGRQFPNYSSELNVNALELEDSALYLCASSPESWRPQYFGPGTRLLVL.

The rearrangement joins TRBV28 to TRBJ2-7, with 8 positions matching TRBD2. Germline V lookup: CDR1 MDHEN, CDR2 SYDVKM. After removal of 2 bases from V and 3 bases from J, the junction contained 6 bases not matched to a gene. There are 15 residues in the CDR3. DNA of the CDR3: TGTGCCAGCAGTTTAACACCGGGGGGGAACTACGAGCAGTACTTC. It specifies CASSLTPGGNYEQYF.

This chain uses TRBV24-1 with TRBJ2-3; 8 bases agree with TRBD2. Germline CDR1 is KGHDR and CDR2 is SFDVKD. This CDR3 comprises 15 residues. Unmatched junction bases numbered 5, after V lost 5 bases and J lost 2 bases. The DNA for the CDR3 is TGTGCCACCAGTGGAACTAGCGGCGTCACAGATACGCAGTATTTT. Protein product: CATSGTSGVTDTQYF.

This chain joins TRBV28 and TRBJ1-1; possible D gene TRBD1, 6 bases. Germline values: CDR1 MDHEN, CDR2 SYDVKM. CDR3 size: 16 residues. Trimming shortened V by 2 bases and J by 3 bases, and 16 bases separated the two germline ends. The CDR3 DNA reads TGTGCCAGCAGTTTACCCACACAGGGATTAGACACTGAAGCTTTCTTT. Translation: CASSLPTQGLDTEAFF.

For the CDR3, the DNA is TGTGCCACCAGACTAGCGGCCCTCCGGAGGAGATCCTACGAGCAGTACTTC. It is translated as CATRLAALRRRSYEQYF. V gene TRBV24-1 combines with J gene TRBJ2-7; 8 bases are a match to TRBD2. V was clipped by 7 bases and J by 1 base; unmatched bases: 14. CDR1 and CDR2 (germline): KGHDR, SFDVKD. CDR3 length: 17 residues.

Only one count was recorded for this clone. CDR3 DNA sequence: TGTGCCTGGAACCCCGAGGGGGACAATCAGCCCCAGCATTTT. This codes for CAWNPEGDNQPQHF. This chain joins TRBV30 and TRBJ1-5; TRBD1 might be the D (6 bases). This CDR3 contains 14 residues. Germline V gene lookup returns CDR1 GTSNPN and CDR2 SVGIG (reference sequence). Trimming left V 4 bases short and J 3 bases short, with 13 bases between.

This chain's CDR3 is CASSEPPTGIYSNQPQHF. For the CDR3, the DNA is TGCGCCAGCAGTGAGCCACCGACAGGGATTTATAGCAATCAGCCCCAGCATTTT. This chain connects TRBV10-1 to TRBJ1-5; TRBD1 agrees at 7 bases. The V segment lost 2 bases and the J segment 0 bases; nucleotides outside the gene matches: 10. CDR3 length equals 18 residues. CDR1 is WNHNN and CDR2 is SYGVQD in the germline V gene (reference sequence).

The rearrangement joins TRBV5-1 to TRBJ2-7, with 7 bases lining up with TRBD1. Germline loops: CDR1 SGHRS, CDR2 YFSETQ. The J segment lost 3 bases and the V segment lost 6 bases, leaving 6 bases of the junction unmatched. The CDR3 is 13 residues long. The CDR3 here is CASTPTGDYEQYF. As DNA, the CDR3 is TGCGCCAGCACCCCCACAGGGGACTACGAGCAGTACTTC.

The chain links TRBV2 to TRBJ1-4; 7 nucleotides match TRBD1. The CDR3 consists of 18 residues. CDR1 and CDR2 from the germline V gene are SNHLY and FYNNEI. The V and J ends lost 4 bases and 2 bases, in that order; junction bases with no gene match: 13. This CDR3 is CASSVSGTAESTNEKLFF. Here the CDR3 DNA reads TGTGCCAGCAGTGTCTCAGGGACAGCAGAATCGACTAATGAAAAACTGTTTTTT.

The chain is built from TRBV7-8 and TRBJ2-7; 8 bases are shared with TRBD2. CDR3 length: 15 amino acids. Trimming took 4 bases from V and 3 from J; bases not matched to a gene: 8. Germline CDR1 reads SGHVS; CDR2 reads FQNEAQ. CDR3 in amino acids: CASSYGRAGVYEQYF. CDR3 sequence (DNA): TGTGCCAGCAGCTACGGGAGGGCCGGGGTCTACGAGCAGTACTTC.

The chain uses TRBV10-3 and TRBJ2-3; perhaps TRBD2 as D (5 bases). The CDR3 covers 14 residues. Germline V gives CDR1 ENHRY, CDR2 SYGVKD. V dropped 7 bases and J dropped 0 bases, with 11 bases sitting between them. The CDR3: CAIKAGLSTDTQYF. The CDR3, as DNA: TGTGCCATCAAGGCAGGACTCAGCACAGATACGCAGTATTTT.

The chain joins TRBV10-3 to TRBJ2-1; 8 positions match TRBD2. CDR3 length equals 15 residues. With V trimmed by 5 bases and J by 2 bases, 5 bases remained unmatched. From germline, CDR1 is ENHRY and CDR2 SYGVKD. The CDR3 is CAISTSGGAYNEQFF. In nucleotides, the CDR3 is TGTGCCATCAGTACTAGCGGAGGTGCCTACAATGAGCAGTTCTTC.

The chain carries TRBV19 and TRBJ2-7, with TRBD1 matching 9 bases. There are 12 residues in the CDR3. J gave up 6 bases and V 9 bases, and 6 bases lay outside the gene matches. CDR1 is LNHDA, CDR2 SQIVND, per germline (reference sequence). In DNA form, the CDR3 reads TGTGCCAGCCGGGGACAGGGCGGCGAGCAGTACTTC. Translation gives CASRGQGGEQYF.

The V call is TRBV13, the J call TRBJ1-2; the match to TRBD1 covers 7 bases. Per the germline V gene, CDR1 is PRHDT and CDR2 is FYEKMQ (reference sequence). The V and J ends lost 4 bases and 2 bases, in that order; junction bases with no gene match: 4. The CDR3 spans 14 residues. CDR3 in amino acids: CASSSYRGNYGYTF. CDR3 DNA: TGTGCCAGCAGCTCTTACAGGGGAAACTATGGCTACACCTTC.

The gene calls are TRBV11-3 and TRBJ2-7; D may be TRBD2 (6 bases). The CDR3 totals 17 residues. The ends were cut back, 2 bases at V and 2 bases at J, with 19 bases in the middle. Per germline, CDR1 SGHNT and CDR2 YENEEA. CDR3 nucleotides: TGTGCCAGCAGCTTAAGTTCTGTTGGGACTGAGACCTACGAGCAGTACTTC. Its translation: CASSLSSVGTETYEQYF.

This chain uses TRBV19 with TRBJ2-1; 7 positions agree with TRBD2. This CDR3 has 14 amino acids. Germline V CDR1 and CDR2: LNHDA, SQIVND (reference sequence). Germline trimming cut 3 bases from V and 8 bases from J; bases unmatched to any gene: 7. CDR3 protein: CASSMGTTWHEQFF. The CDR3 coding sequence is TGTGCCAGTAGTATGGGGACTACCTGGCATGAGCAGTTCTTC. Together with reference TRBV19 and TRBJ2-1, the CDR3 gives the full variable domain: DGGITQSPKYLFRKEGQNVTLSCEQNLNHDAMYWYRQDPGQGLRLIYYSQIVNDFQKGDIAEGYSVSREKKESFPLTVTSAQKNPTAFYLCASSMGTTWHEQFFGPGTRLTVL.

This clone occurred once. This chain joins TRBV15 and TRBJ1-4; D unresolved. The CDR3 runs to 15 residues. Trimming took 0 bases from V and 6 from J, leaving 11 bases between them. Germline V gives CDR1 LNHNV, CDR2 YYDKDF (reference sequence). The CDR3 DNA follows: TGTGCCACCAGCAGAGATCTCGCCGGGGATGAAAAACTGTTTTTT. Translating it yields CATSRDLAGDEKLFF.

The chain carries TRBV4-1 and TRBJ2-3; weak D call: TRBD1 (5 bases). Trimming pared 7 bases from V and 0 bases from J, leaving 14 bases between. From germline, CDR1 is MGHRA and CDR2 YSYEKL. This CDR3 is built from 15 residues. The CDR3 here is CASKGIGASTDTQYF. CDR3 bases: TGCGCCAGCAAGGGAATTGGGGCTAGCACAGATACGCAGTATTTT.

The rearrangement links TRBV9 to TRBJ2-2, with 10 bases matching TRBD2. Germline V CDR1 and CDR2: SGDLS, YYNGEE. The CDR3 runs to 18 residues. V lost 0 bases to trimming and J lost 5 bases; unmatched junction nucleotides: 10. The chain's CDR3 is CASSVGWTSGLKTGELFF. CDR3 coding DNA: TGTGCCAGCAGCGTAGGCTGGACTAGCGGACTAAAAACCGGGGAGCTGTTTTTT. Combining the CDR3 with reference TRBV9 and TRBJ2-2 gives the whole variable domain DSGVTQTPKHLITATGQRVTLRCSPRSGDLSVYWYQQSLDQGLQFLIQYYNGEERAKGNILERFSAQQFPDLHSELNLSSLELGDSALYFCASSVGWTSGLKTGELFFGEGSRLTVL.

This chain links TRBV3-1 (or the pseudogene TRBV3-2) with TRBJ1-2; D possibly corresponds to TRBD1 (5 bases). This CDR3 spans 16 amino acids. V lost 3 bases and J 1 base, leaving 15 bases between the germline ends. Germline CDR1 LGHDT, CDR2 YNNKEL (reference sequence). CDR3 residues: CASSQVGTEFNYGYTF. The CDR3 DNA is TGTGCCAGCAGCCAGGTCGGGACTGAATTTAACTATGGCTACACCTTC.

The J gene is TRBJ1-6, the V gene TRBV7-9, with 7 bases matching TRBD1. V lost 5 bases, J lost 6 bases, and 7 bases stayed unmatched. This CDR3 has 15 amino acids. The germline gives CDR1 SEHNR, CDR2 FQNEAQ (reference sequence). The CDR3 sequence: CASSPRTGLNSPLHF. As DNA, the CDR3 is TGTGCCAGCAGCCCCCGGACAGGTCTTAATTCACCCCTCCACTTT.

In its sample, this clone was seen once. The chain is built from TRBV2 and TRBJ1-2; TRBD1 is a possible D gene (6 bases). V was trimmed by 7 bases and J by 7 bases, leaving 19 bases between them. The CDR3 consists of 14 residues. CDR1 and CDR2 (germline): SNHLY, FYNNEI. This CDR3 reads CASIYDRTGSGYTF. In DNA, the CDR3 is TGTGCCAGCATCTATGACAGGACGGGAAGTGGCTACACCTTC.

This chain connects TRBV9 to TRBJ2-1; D is perhaps TRBD2 (6 bases). Germline V gives CDR1 SGDLS, CDR2 YYNGEE. V dropped 4 bases and J dropped 2 bases, with 10 bases sitting between them. CDR3 length: 14 amino acids. CDR3 protein: CASSPAGTYNEQFF. CDR3 sequence (DNA): TGTGCCAGCAGCCCAGCGGGTACCTACAATGAGCAGTTCTTC.